This TCR beta chain derives from a study of blood T cell repertoires in COVID-19. The wider study: Italy, Spain and the United States were the sources of the convalescent and acute COVID-19 samples. PBMCs, B-cell-depleted T cells, or T cells provided the cDNA or gDNA that made up the material.

CDR1 is LNHDA and CDR2 is SQIVND in the germline V gene (reference sequence). Trimming at V came to 5 bases and at J to 0 bases, leaving 12 bases not matched to a gene. CDR3 length: 20 residues. Original processing notes: Amplification of reference gene primers provided the estimated nucleated cell counts. Using immunoSEQ multiplex PCR, the repertoire was profiled, and TCRdb retains in-frame clones only, with some absent. V, J and clone size derive from that table, while D and trimming were established from the DNA sequence. Of under 150,000 clones listed, 75% to 85% are singletons. Material: peripheral blood. The chain uses TRBV19 and TRBJ2-1; 14 nucleotides line up with TRBD2. This receptor was obtained from a man older than 75 with acute or convalescent COVID-19. The CDR3 nucleotides read TGTGCCAGTAGTGTCCGCGGACTAGCGGGGGGCCCGAGCTCCTACAATGAGCAGTTCTTC. It yields the protein CASSVRGLAGGPSSYNEQFF.